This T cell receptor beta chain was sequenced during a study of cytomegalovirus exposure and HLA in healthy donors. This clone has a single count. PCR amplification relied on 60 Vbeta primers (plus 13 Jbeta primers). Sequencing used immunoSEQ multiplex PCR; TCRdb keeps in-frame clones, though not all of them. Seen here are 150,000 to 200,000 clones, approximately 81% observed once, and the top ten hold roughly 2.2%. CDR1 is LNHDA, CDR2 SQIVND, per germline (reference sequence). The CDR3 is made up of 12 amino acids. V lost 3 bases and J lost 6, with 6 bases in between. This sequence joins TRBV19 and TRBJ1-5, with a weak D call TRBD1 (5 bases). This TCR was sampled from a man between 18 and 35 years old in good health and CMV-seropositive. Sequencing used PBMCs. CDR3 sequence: CASSMGLQPQHF. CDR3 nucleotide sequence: TGTGCCAGTAGTATGGGGCTTCAGCCCCAGCATTTT.